These 30 T cell receptor beta chains were sequenced from one sample in a study of shared clonotypes between healthy human individuals (dated by TCRdb to 2018 to 2021). The library was prepared using the immunoSEQ multiplex PCR assay. TCRdb obtained this table from immuneACCESS and retained in-frame rearrangements with V and J assigned. These tables miss some clones; where compared with another copy, unresolved V genes account for less than half of the shortfall, and the remainder is unexplained. Present in this sample are around 700,000 clones, about three quarters of which were seen just once. The ten largest clones add up to about 1.8% of the sample. Sample: memory CD4+ T cells sorted from blood. In the paper's terms, the cell subset or site label means: CD45RA-negative fraction. The receptors were gathered from a woman aged 25 to 39 in good health.

About this clone: Possible read error: a much larger clone is one base away. The chain recombines TRBV6-1 with TRBJ2-3, with D hard to call. The CDR3 has 11 residues. Trimming pared 6 bases from V and 6 bases from J, leaving 7 bases between. The V gene's germline CDR1 is MNHNS and CDR2 SASEGT. CDR3 in DNA: TGTGCCAGCAGCTCGGGTGATACGCAGTATTTT. Protein product: CASSSGDTQYF.

The genes are TRBV2 and TRBJ1-5; D unresolved. Trimming stripped 6 bases from V and 4 bases from J, with 16 bases between. The V gene's germline CDR1 is SNHLY and CDR2 FYNNEI. The CDR3 extends over 15 amino acids. CDR3 protein: CASRRHHSGNQPQHF. DNA for the CDR3: TGTGCCAGCAGGCGTCATCATTCCGGGAATCAGCCCCAGCATTTT.

The chain joins TRBV18 to TRBJ1-4; the D is unclear. The CDR3 consists of 12 residues. Germline V gene data show CDR1 as KGHSH and CDR2 as LQKENI. V was clipped by 6 bases and J by 8 bases, with 10 bases between them. Here the CDR3 DNA reads TGTGCCAGCTCCCGGGAAAGGGAAAAACTGTTTTTT. Its protein is CASSREREKLFF.

The J gene is TRBJ2-1, the V gene TRBV7-2; 8 bases are a match to TRBD2. The CDR3 is 15 residues long. Per the germline V gene, CDR1 is SGHTA and CDR2 is FQGNSA. The V and J ends lost 4 bases and 6 bases, in that order; junction bases with no gene match: 8. The CDR3 protein is CASSSGTSDSNEQFF. In DNA form, the CDR3 reads TGTGCCAGCAGCTCCGGGACTAGTGATAGCAATGAGCAGTTCTTC.

The chain recombines TRBV9 with TRBJ1-2; D gene unclear. Trimming pared 4 bases from V and 4 bases from J, leaving 14 bases between. The CDR3 loop spans 14 amino acids. Germline V gives CDR1 SGDLS, CDR2 YYNGEE. This chain's CDR3 is CASSIDKGTYGYTF. The CDR3 DNA reads as TGTGCCAGCAGCATAGACAAGGGAACCTATGGCTACACCTTC. The variable domain in full, with the rest retrieved from reference TRBV9 and TRBJ1-2, is DSGVTQTPKHLITATGQRVTLRCSPRSGDLSVYWYQQSLDQGLQFLIQYYNGEERAKGNILERFSAQQFPDLHSELNLSSLELGDSALYFCASSIDKGTYGYTFGSGTRLTVV.

The sample holds one count of this clone. The CDR3 DNA follows: TGTGCCAGCAGTCCGACCGGGACTAGCGGGTACAATGAGCAGTTCTTC. Translated, it gives CASSPTGTSGYNEQFF. The genes are TRBV28 and TRBJ2-1, with TRBD2 matching over 12 bases. With V trimmed by 5 bases and J by 4 bases, 6 bases remained unmatched. The germline gives CDR1 MDHEN, CDR2 SYDVKM. The CDR3 length is 16 residues. Variable domain in full (rest from reference TRBV28 and TRBJ2-1): DVKVTQSSRYLVKRTGEKVFLECVQDMDHENMFWYRQDPGLGLRLIYFSYDVKMKEKGDIPEGYSVSREKKERFSLILESASTNQTSMYLCASSPTGTSGYNEQFFGPGTRLTVL.

This chain links TRBV5-1 with TRBJ2-3; D gene uncertain. The CDR3 is 15 amino acids. Per germline, CDR1 SGHRS and CDR2 YFSETQ. With 0 bases removed from V and 2 bases from J, the gap between germline ends came to 10 bases. CDR3 loop: CASSLGGRTTDTQYF. The CDR3 coding sequence is TGCGCCAGCAGCTTGGGTGGCCGAACCACAGATACGCAGTATTTT.

In its sample, this clone was seen many times. The rearrangement links TRBV28 to TRBJ1-5; 9 nucleotides align to TRBD1. This CDR3 is built from 16 residues. The germline gives CDR1 MDHEN, CDR2 SYDVKM. J lost 7 bases, V lost 0 bases, and 7 bases had no gene match. In nucleotides, the CDR3 is TGTGCCAGCAGTTTATGGGGACAGGGAGTCGGGCAGCCCCAGCATTTT. It specifies CASSLWGQGVGQPQHF. The complete variable domain, with remaining parts taken from reference TRBV28 and TRBJ1-5, reads DVKVTQSSRYLVKRTGEKVFLECVQDMDHENMFWYRQDPGLGLRLIYFSYDVKMKEKGDIPEGYSVSREKKERFSLILESASTNQTSMYLCASSLWGQGVGQPQHFGDGTRLSIL.

The gene calls are TRBV11-2 and TRBJ2-7; 10 bases match TRBD1. V shed 9 bases and J 6 bases; nucleotides not matched to a gene: 14. Germline V CDR1 and CDR2: SGHAT, FQNNGV. CDR3 length equals 15 residues. The CDR3 coding sequence is TGTGCCAGTGAGGACAGGGGGGCAGGAGGGCTCGAGCAGTACTTC. Translating it yields CASEDRGAGGLEQYF.

The genes are TRBV5-1 and TRBJ1-1; D gene uncertain. Germline values: CDR1 SGHRS, CDR2 YFSETQ. V was trimmed by 6 bases and J by 4 bases, leaving 16 bases between them. This CDR3 has 14 amino acids. The CDR3 coding sequence is TGCGCCAGCACTGAGGGAACAGAAGGCACTGAAGCTTTCTTT. It encodes CASTEGTEGTEAFF.

The chain joins TRBV5-1 to TRBJ2-5, with a weak D call TRBD1 (6 bases). Germline V gives CDR1 SGHRS, CDR2 YFSETQ. The CDR3 is 15 residues long. The V gene lost 4 bases and the J gene lost 5 bases, with 18 bases spanning the gap. The CDR3 here is CASSLGGAGSETQYF. The CDR3 bases are TGCGCCAGCAGCCTTGGGGGCGCCGGATCGGAGACCCAGTACTTC.

CDR3 bases: TGTGCCAGCAGTGAGGGACAGGGAAATGGCTACACCTTC. Translating it yields CASSEGQGNGYTF. The chain is built from TRBV2 and TRBJ1-2, with TRBD1 identical over 9 bases. CDR3 length: 13 amino acids. The V gene's germline CDR1 is SNHLY and CDR2 FYNNEI. Germline trimming cut 3 bases from V and 6 bases from J; bases unmatched to any gene: 2. Full variable domain (missing parts from reference TRBV2 and TRBJ1-2): EPEVTQTPSHQVTQMGQEVILRCVPISNHLYFYWYRQILGQKVEFLVSFYNNEISEKSEIFDDQFSVERPDGSNFTLKIRSTKLEDSAMYFCASSEGQGNGYTFGSGTRLTVV.

This clone was seen at least ten times. Other nucleotide sequences from this sample produce the same CDR3. The chain employs TRBV19 and TRBJ2-2; 8 bases fit TRBD1. The CDR3 spans 14 residues. Germline-derived CDR1 and CDR2 are LNHDA and SQIVND (reference sequence). Trimming took 10 bases from V and 2 from J; bases not matched to a gene: 6. Here the CDR3 reads CATSGQGNTGELFF. CDR3 DNA sequence: TGTGCCACCTCAGGACAGGGTAACACCGGGGAGCTGTTTTTT.

CDR3 DNA sequence: TGTGCCAGTAGTATAGAAGAAGGGTACAATCAGCCCCAGCATTTT. Encoded protein: CASSIEEGYNQPQHF. The chain couples TRBV19 to TRBJ1-5; D remains unclear. This CDR3 has 15 residues. V was cut by 0 bases and J by 3 bases, with 9 bases left in between. Per germline, CDR1 LNHDA and CDR2 SQIVND (reference sequence).

The chain carries TRBV10-2 and TRBJ2-5; D gene uncertain. The V end was cut by 8 bases, the J end by 0 bases, with 7 bases between. This CDR3 spans 12 amino acids. Per germline, CDR1 WSHSY and CDR2 SAAADI. The CDR3 nucleotides are TGCGCCAGCCGGAACAACCAAGAGACCCAGTACTTC. As protein: CASRNNQETQYF.

About this clone itself: Other nucleotide sequences in the sample specify the same CDR3. The chain carries TRBV5-1 and TRBJ2-1; 10 bases match TRBD2. Germline loops: CDR1 SGHRS, CDR2 YFSETQ. This CDR3 has 16 residues. The V gene end was trimmed by 4 bases and the J gene end by 2 bases; junction bases not matched to a gene: 6. This CDR3 is CASSLPLAGAYNEQFF. The CDR3 DNA follows: TGCGCCAGCAGCCTGCCCCTAGCGGGAGCCTACAATGAGCAGTTCTTC.

The chain recombines TRBV7-2 with TRBJ2-1; 8 bases align to TRBD2. With 5 bases clipped from V and 0 bases from J, the junction kept 15 bases outside the gene matches. This CDR3 has 19 amino acids. Germline V lookup: CDR1 SGHTA, CDR2 FQGNSA. For the CDR3, the DNA is TGTGCCAGCAGCCGTCCCGCGGGGGCGGGAGGAAGCTCCTACAATGAGCAGTTCTTC. Amino acids: CASSRPAGAGGSSYNEQFF.

The genes are TRBV30 and TRBJ1-5, with D perhaps matching TRBD1 (6 bases). The CDR3 length is 13 residues. V was clipped by 1 base and J by 7 bases, with 11 bases between them. Germline V gene data show CDR1 as GTSNPN and CDR2 as SVGIG (reference sequence). CDR3 nucleotides: TGTGCCTGGAGTGCAGGGGAGCGGCAGCCCCAGCATTTT. Its translation: CAWSAGERQPQHF.

This clone showed up just a few times. The V call is TRBV19, the J call TRBJ2-1; 7 bases fit TRBD1. With 8 bases clipped from V and 2 bases from J, the junction kept 12 bases outside the gene matches. The CDR3 runs to 16 residues. CDR1 is LNHDA and CDR2 is SQIVND in the germline V gene (reference sequence). This CDR3 is CASSPLGQRTYNEQFF. CDR3 sequence (DNA): TGTGCCAGTTCGCCCCTGGGACAGAGAACCTACAATGAGCAGTTCTTC. Supplemented by reference TRBV19 and TRBJ2-1, the full variable domain reads DGGITQSPKYLFRKEGQNVTLSCEQNLNHDAMYWYRQDPGQGLRLIYYSQIVNDFQKGDIAEGYSVSREKKESFPLTVTSAQKNPTAFYLCASSPLGQRTYNEQFFGPGTRLTVL.

The chain recombines TRBV2 with TRBJ2-2; a weak D match, TRBD1 (5 bases). The CDR3 extends over 14 amino acids. Germline-derived CDR1 and CDR2 are SNHLY and FYNNEI. Trimming took 6 bases from V and 7 from J, leaving 15 bases between them. CDR3 residues: CASSPRVFGGELFF. In DNA form, the CDR3 reads TGTGCCAGCAGCCCCAGGGTCTTCGGCGGGGAGCTGTTTTTT.

The table lists this clone with a few counts. The chain uses TRBV19 and TRBJ1-5; D is possibly TRBD1 (5 bases). Trimming removed 0 bases at V and 2 bases at J, with 14 bases between. The CDR3 spans 17 residues. Germline loops: CDR1 LNHDA, CDR2 SQIVND (reference sequence). This chain's CDR3 is CASSIERAGSGNQPQHF. The CDR3 nucleotides are TGTGCCAGTAGTATAGAGCGGGCAGGGTCTGGCAATCAGCCCCAGCATTTT.

Turning to this clone: A clone one base away is much larger, so this may be a read error. At the DNA level, this CDR3 is encoded by other sequences in the same sample as well. The V gene is TRBV7-2, the J gene TRBJ2-2, with D uncertain. CDR1 is SGHTA, CDR2 FQGNSA, per germline. V lost 1 base, J lost 7 bases, and 7 bases lay in between. The CDR3 is 13 amino acids. CDR3 residues: CASSLDEGGELFF. DNA for the CDR3: TGTGCCAGCAGCTTAGATGAAGGCGGGGAGCTGTTTTTT.

This rearrangement joins TRBV5-6 to TRBJ1-1; no reliable D call. The CDR3 consists of 12 residues. CDR1 and CDR2 (germline): SGHDT, YYEEEE. Deletions cut 2 bases from V and 1 base from J, with 3 bases between. CDR3 sequence reads: CASSFTNTEAFF. The CDR3 DNA reads TGTGCCAGCAGCTTCACGAACACTGAAGCTTTCTTT.

This clone has at least ten counts. Other DNA sequences in the sample encode the same CDR3. The chain joins TRBV4-2 to TRBJ2-7, with TRBD2 matching 7 bases. The CDR3 consists of 15 residues. The V gene's germline CDR1 is LGHNA and CDR2 YNFKEQ. The V gene end was trimmed by 1 base and the J gene end by 2 bases; junction bases not matched to a gene: 5. Written as DNA, the CDR3 is TGTGCCAGCAGCCAAGGGCTAGCGGAAACCTACGAGCAGTACTTC. Translating it yields CASSQGLAETYEQYF.

Note on this clone: This sample includes further DNA sequences coding for the same CDR3. J is TRBJ1-2 and V is TRBV18; TRBD1 might be the D (5 bases). Germline V lookup: CDR1 KGHSH, CDR2 LQKENI. V lost 3 bases, J lost 4 bases, and 15 bases lay in between. The CDR3 totals 15 residues. The CDR3, as DNA: TGTGCCAGCTCACCTCCGGGGCAGGGAACCTATGGCTACACCTTC. Amino acids: CASSPPGQGTYGYTF.

J is TRBJ2-5 and V is TRBV5-1, with 8 bases aligning to TRBD2. The CDR3 spans 14 residues. Germline CDR1 and CDR2: SGHRS and YFSETQ. J lost 5 bases, V lost 4 bases, and 7 bases had no gene match. This CDR3 reads CASSAGLGYETQYF. The CDR3 DNA reads as TGCGCCAGCAGCGCGGGACTAGGTTACGAGACCCAGTACTTC.

V and J are TRBV5-1 and TRBJ1-3, with D unresolved. This CDR3 has 16 amino acids. From germline, CDR1 is SGHRS and CDR2 YFSETQ. The V end lost 4 bases, the J end lost 0 bases, and 14 bases lay between the germline ends. The CDR3: CASSGTTSSSGNTIYF. The DNA for the CDR3 is TGCGCCAGCAGCGGAACGACCTCTAGCTCTGGAAACACCATATATTTT.

The chain combines TRBV7-9 with TRBJ1-4; 8 bases are shared with TRBD1. Trimming cost V 5 bases and J 3 bases; bases outside gene matches: 11. The germline CDR1 and CDR2 sequences are SEHNR and FQNEAQ (reference sequence). This CDR3 is built from 17 residues. This chain's CDR3 is CASSNKQGGRSNEKLFF. CDR3 nucleotide sequence: TGTGCCAGCAGCAACAAACAGGGGGGGAGGTCTAATGAAAAACTGTTTTTT. Using reference TRBV7-9 and TRBJ1-4 for the parts outside the CDR3, the full variable domain is DTGVSQNPRHKITKRGQNVTFRCDPISEHNRLYWYRQTLGQGPEFLTYFQNEAQLEKSRLLSDRFSAERPKGSFSTLEIQRTEQGDSAMYLCASSNKQGGRSNEKLFFGSGTQLSVL.

The rearrangement uses TRBV11-3 and TRBJ2-5, with D possibly matching TRBD2 (6 bases). The CDR3 extends over 14 amino acids. CDR1 is SGHNT, CDR2 YENEEA, per germline. Trimming took 5 bases from V and 5 from J, leaving 15 bases between them. The CDR3 sequence is CASSMQGLSETQYF. The CDR3 DNA sequence: TGTGCCAGCAGCATGCAGGGACTTTCGGAGACCCAGTACTTC.

This clone has a count of ten or more. DNA of the CDR3: TGTGCCAGCAGTTACTCGGGACAGGGGGTTCGGGCGTACTTC. Protein: CASSYSGQGVRAYF. V usage is TRBV6-6 and J usage is TRBJ2-7; 11 bases fit TRBD1. The CDR3 extends over 14 amino acids. Trimming at V came to 0 bases and at J to 12 bases, leaving 7 bases not matched to a gene. CDR1 MNHNY and CDR2 SVGAGI come from the germline V gene (reference sequence).